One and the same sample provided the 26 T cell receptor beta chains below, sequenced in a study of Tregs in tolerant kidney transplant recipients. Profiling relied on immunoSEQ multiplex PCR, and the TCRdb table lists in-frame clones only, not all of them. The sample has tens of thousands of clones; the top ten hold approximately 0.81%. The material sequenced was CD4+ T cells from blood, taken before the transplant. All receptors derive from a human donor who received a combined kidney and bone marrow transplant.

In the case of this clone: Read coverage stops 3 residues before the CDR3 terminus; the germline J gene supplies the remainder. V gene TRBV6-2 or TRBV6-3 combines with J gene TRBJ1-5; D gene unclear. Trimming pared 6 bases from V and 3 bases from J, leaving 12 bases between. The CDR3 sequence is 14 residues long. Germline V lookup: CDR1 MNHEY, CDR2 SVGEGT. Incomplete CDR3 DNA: TGTGCCAGCAGGAGAGGGTCCCTCAATCAGCCC. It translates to CASRRGSLNQP. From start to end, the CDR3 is CASRRGSLNQPQHF.

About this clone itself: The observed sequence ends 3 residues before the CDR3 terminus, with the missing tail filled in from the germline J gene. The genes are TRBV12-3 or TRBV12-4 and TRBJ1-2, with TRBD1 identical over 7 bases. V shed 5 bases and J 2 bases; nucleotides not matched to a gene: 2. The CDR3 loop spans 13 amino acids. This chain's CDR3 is CASSRQGNYGYTF. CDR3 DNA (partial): TGTGCCAGCAGTCGACAGGGAAACTATGGC.

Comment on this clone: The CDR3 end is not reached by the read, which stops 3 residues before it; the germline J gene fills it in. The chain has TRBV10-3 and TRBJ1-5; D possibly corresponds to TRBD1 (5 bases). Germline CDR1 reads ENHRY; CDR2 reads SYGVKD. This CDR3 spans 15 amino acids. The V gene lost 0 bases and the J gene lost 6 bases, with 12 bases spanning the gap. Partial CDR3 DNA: TGTGCCATCAGTGAGTCGAAAGGGGTTAGTCAGCCC. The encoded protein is CAISESKGVSQP. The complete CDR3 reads CAISESKGVSQPQHF.

The CDR3 spells CASSVGGARDTQYF. Partial CDR3 DNA: TGTGCCAGCAGCGTCGGGGGGGCGCGAGATACG. This chain uses TRBV5-4 with TRBJ2-3; 8 bases align to TRBD2. The CDR3 goes on 3 residues after the read ends, and that part is filled in from the germline J gene. CDR1 is SGHNT and CDR2 is YYREEE in the germline V gene (reference sequence). The CDR3 is 14 amino acids. Trimming removed 4 bases from V and 5 bases from J; junction bases left unmatched: 6.

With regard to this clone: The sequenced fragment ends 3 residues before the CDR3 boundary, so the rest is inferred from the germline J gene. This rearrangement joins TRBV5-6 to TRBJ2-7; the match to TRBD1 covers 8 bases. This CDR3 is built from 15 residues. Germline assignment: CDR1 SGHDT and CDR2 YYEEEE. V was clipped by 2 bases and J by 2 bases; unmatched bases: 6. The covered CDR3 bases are TGTGCCAGCAGCTTCCGTGACAGGGGTACCTACGAG. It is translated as CASSFRDRGTYE. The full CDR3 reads CASSFRDRGTYEQYF.

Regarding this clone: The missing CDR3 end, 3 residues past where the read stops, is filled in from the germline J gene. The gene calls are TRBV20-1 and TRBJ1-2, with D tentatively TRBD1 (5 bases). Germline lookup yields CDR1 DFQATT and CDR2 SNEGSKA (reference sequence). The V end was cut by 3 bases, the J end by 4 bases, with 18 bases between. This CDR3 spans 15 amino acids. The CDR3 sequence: CSARRSGAGGYGYTF. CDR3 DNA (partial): TGCAGTGCTAGGAGGAGCGGGGCAGGAGGCTATGGC.

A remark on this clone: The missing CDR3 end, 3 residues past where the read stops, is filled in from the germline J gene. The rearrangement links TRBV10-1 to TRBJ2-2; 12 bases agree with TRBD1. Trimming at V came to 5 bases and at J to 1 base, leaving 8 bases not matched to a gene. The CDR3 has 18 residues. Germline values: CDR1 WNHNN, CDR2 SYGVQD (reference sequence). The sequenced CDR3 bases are TGCGCCAGCAGTCCCGGGACAGGGGGCGCCGGGAACACCGGGGAG. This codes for CASSPGTGGAGNTGE. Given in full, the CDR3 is CASSPGTGGAGNTGELFF.

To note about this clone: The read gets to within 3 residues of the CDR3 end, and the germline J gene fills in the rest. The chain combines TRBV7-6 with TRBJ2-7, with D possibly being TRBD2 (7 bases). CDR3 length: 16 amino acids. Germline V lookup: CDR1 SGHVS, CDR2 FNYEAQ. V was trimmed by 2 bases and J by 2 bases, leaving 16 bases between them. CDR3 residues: CASSLNSREGAYEQYF. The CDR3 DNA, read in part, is TGTGCCAGCAGCTTAAACTCCAGGGAGGGGGCCTACGAG.

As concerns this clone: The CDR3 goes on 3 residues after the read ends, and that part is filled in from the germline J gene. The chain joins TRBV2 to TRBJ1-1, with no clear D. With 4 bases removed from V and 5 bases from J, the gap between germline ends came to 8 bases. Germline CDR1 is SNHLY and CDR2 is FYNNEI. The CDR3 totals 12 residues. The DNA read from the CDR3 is TGTGCCAGCAGTGTTAGCAAGACTGAA. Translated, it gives CASSVSKTE. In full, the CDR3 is CASSVSKTEAFF.

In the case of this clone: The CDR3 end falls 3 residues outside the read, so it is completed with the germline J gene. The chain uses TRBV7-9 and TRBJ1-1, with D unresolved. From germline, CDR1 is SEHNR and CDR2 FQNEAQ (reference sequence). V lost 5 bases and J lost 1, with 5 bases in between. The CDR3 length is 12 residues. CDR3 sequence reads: CASSPSNTEAFF. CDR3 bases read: TGTGCCAGCAGCCCTTCGAACACTGAA.

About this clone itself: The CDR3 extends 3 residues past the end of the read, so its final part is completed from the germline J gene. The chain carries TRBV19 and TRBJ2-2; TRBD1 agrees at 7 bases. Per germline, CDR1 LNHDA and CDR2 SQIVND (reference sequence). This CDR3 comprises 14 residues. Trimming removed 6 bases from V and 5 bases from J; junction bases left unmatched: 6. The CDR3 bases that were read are TGTGCCAGTAGCGACGACAGGGCGACCGGGGAG. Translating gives CASSDDRATGE. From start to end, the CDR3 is CASSDDRATGELFF.

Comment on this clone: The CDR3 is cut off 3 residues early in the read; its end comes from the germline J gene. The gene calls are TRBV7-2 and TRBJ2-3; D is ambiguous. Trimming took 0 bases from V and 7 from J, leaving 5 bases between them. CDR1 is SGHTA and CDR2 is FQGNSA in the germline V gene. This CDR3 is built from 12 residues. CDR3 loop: CASSLAGHTQYF. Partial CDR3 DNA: TGTGCCAGCAGCTTAGCGGGCCATACG.

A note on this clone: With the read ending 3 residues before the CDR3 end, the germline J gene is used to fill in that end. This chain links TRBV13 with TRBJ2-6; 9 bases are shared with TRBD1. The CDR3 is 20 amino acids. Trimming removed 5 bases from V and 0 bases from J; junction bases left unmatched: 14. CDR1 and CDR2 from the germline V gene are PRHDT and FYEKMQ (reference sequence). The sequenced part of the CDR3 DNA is TGTGCCAGCAGCCCATGGGGACAGGGCCCTCTGAGCTCTGGGGCCAACGTC. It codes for CASSPWGQGPLSSGANV. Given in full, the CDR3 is CASSPWGQGPLSSGANVLTF.

The CDR3 protein is CASSEQAGGAYEQYF. The covered CDR3 bases are TGTGCCAGCAGTGAACAAGCGGGAGGGGCCTACGAG. The rearrangement uses TRBV6-4 and TRBJ2-7; the match to TRBD2 covers 10 bases. Sequencing ends 3 residues short of the CDR3 end; the germline J gene provides the rest. V lost 3 bases to trimming and J lost 2 bases; unmatched junction nucleotides: 4. This CDR3 spans 15 amino acids. Germline V gene sequence: CDR1 MRHNA, CDR2 SNTAGT.

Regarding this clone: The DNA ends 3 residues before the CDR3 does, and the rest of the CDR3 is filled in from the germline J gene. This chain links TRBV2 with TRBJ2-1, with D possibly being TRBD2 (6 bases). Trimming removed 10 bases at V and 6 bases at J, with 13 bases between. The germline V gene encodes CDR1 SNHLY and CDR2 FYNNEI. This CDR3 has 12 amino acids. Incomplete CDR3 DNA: TGTGCCACCGACGGGGGTCGCAATGAG. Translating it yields CATDGGRNE. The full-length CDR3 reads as CATDGGRNEQFF.

The sequenced part of the CDR3 DNA is TGTGCCAGCTCACCCGACAGTCTTGAG. Translated, it gives CASSPDSLE. The entire CDR3 sequence reads CASSPDSLEQFF. The chain uses TRBV18 and TRBJ2-1, with D possibly matching TRBD1 (5 bases). The read terminates 3 residues before the CDR3 end, so the remaining end is supplied by the germline J gene. This CDR3 has 12 amino acids. V lost 3 bases and J 9 bases, leaving 9 bases between the germline ends. Germline CDR1 reads KGHSH; CDR2 reads LQKENI.

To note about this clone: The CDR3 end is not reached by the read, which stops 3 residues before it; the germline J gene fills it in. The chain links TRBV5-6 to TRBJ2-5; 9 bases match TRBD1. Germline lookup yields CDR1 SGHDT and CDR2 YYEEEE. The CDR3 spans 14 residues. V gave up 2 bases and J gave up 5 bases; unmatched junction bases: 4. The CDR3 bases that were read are TGTGCCAGCAGCTTCTACAGGGGGCTGGAGACC. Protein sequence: CASSFYRGLET. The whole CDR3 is CASSFYRGLETQYF.

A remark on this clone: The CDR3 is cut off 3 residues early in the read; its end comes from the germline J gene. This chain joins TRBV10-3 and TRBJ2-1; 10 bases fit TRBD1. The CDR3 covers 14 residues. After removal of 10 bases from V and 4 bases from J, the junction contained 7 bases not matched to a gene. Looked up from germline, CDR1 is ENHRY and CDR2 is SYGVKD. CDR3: CATGTGDFYNEQFF. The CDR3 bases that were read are TGTGCCACGGGGACAGGGGATTTTTACAATGAG.

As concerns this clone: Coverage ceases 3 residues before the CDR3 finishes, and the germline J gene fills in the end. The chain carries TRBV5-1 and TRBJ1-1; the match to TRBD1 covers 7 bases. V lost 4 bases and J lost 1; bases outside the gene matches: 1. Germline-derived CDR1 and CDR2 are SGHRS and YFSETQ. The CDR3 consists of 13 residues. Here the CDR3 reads CASSRTGNTEAFF. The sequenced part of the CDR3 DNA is TGCGCCAGCAGCAGGACAGGGAACACTGAA.

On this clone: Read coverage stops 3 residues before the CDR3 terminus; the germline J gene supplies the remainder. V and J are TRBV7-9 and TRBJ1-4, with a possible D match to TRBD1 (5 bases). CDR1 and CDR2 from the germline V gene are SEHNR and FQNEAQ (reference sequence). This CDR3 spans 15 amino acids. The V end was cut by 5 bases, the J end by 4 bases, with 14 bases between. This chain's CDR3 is CASSTQGGDNEKLFF. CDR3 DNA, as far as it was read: TGTGCCAGCAGCACTCAGGGCGGCGATAATGAAAAA.

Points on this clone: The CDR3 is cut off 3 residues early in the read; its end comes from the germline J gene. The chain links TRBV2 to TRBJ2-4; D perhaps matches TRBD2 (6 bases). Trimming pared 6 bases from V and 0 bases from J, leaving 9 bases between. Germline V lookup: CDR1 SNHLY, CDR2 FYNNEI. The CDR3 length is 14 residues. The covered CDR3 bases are TGTGCCAGCAGCAAGGGACTAGCCAAAAACATT. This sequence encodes CASSKGLAKNI. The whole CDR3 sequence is CASSKGLAKNIQYF. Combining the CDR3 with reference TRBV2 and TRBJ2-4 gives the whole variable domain EPEVTQTPSHQVTQMGQEVILRCVPISNHLYFYWYRQILGQKVEFLVSFYNNEISEKSEIFDDQFSVERPDGSNFTLKIRSTKLEDSAMYFCASSKGLAKNIQYFGAGTRLSVL.

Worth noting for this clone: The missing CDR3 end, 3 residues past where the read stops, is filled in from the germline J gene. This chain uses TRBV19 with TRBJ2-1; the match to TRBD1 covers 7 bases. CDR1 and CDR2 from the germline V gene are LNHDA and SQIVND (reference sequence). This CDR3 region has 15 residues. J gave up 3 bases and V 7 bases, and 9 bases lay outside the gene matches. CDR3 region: CASKIDRAYYNEQFF. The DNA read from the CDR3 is TGTGCCAGTAAGATCGACAGGGCCTACTACAATGAG.

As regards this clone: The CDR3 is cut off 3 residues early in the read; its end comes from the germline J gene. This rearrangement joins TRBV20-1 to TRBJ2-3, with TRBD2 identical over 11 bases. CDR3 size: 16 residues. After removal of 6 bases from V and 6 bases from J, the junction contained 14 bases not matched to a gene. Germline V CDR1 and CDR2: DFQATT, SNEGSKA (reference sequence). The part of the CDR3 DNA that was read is TGCAGTGCAGAACAAGGGGCTAGCGGGGGGTTGGATACG. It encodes CSAEQGASGGLDT. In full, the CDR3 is CSAEQGASGGLDTQYF.

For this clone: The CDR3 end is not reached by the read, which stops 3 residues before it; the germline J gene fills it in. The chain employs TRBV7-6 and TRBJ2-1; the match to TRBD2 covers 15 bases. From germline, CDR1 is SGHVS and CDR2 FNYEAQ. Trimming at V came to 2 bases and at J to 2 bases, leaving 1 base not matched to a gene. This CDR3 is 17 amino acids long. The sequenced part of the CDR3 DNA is TGTGCCAGCAGCTTAAGGACTAGCGGGGGGGCCTACAATGAG. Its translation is CASSLRTSGGAYNE. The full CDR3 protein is CASSLRTSGGAYNEQFF.

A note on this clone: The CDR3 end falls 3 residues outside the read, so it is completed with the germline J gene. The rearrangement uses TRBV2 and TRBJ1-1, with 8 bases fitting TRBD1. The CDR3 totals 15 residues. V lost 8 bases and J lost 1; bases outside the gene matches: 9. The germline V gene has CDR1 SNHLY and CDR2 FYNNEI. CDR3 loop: CASAFLGTGNTEAFF. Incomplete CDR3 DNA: TGTGCCAGCGCCTTTCTAGGGACAGGGAACACTGAA. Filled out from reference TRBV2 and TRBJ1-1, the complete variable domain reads EPEVTQTPSHQVTQMGQEVILRCVPISNHLYFYWYRQILGQKVEFLVSFYNNEISEKSEIFDDQFSVERPDGSNFTLKIRSTKLEDSAMYFCASAFLGTGNTEAFFGQGTRLTVV.

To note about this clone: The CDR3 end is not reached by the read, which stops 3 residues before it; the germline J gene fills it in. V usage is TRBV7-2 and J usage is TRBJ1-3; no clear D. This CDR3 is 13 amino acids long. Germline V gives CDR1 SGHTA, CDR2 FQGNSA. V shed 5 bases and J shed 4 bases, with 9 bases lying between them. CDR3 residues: CASSQSQGNTIYF. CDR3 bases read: TGTGCCAGCAGCCAGAGTCAAGGAAACACC.